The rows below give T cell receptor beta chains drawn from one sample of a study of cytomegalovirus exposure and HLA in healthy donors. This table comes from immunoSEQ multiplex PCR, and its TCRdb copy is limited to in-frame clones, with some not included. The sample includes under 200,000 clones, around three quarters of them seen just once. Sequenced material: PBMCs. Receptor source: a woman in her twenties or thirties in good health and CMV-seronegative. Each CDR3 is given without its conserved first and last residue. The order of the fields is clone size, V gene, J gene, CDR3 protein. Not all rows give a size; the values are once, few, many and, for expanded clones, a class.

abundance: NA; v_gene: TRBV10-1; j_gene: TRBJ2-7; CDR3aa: ASSKGDRGYEQY
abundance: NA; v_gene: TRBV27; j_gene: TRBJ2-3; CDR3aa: ASSWAESTDTQY
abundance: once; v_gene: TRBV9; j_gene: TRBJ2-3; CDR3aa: ASSPIASTDTQY
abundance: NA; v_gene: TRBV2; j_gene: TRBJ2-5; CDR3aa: ASLGQGALFGETQY
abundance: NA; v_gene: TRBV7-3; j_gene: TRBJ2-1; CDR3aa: ASSLTAGGYNEQF
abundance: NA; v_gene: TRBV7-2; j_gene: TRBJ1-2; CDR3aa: ASSPHPGQPYGYT
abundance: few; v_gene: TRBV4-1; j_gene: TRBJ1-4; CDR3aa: ASSLDRGHGEKLF
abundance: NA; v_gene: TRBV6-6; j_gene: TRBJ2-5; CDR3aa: ASSNPGQGRETQY
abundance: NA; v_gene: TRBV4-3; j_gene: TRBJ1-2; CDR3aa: ASSLSLLGQGLGYT
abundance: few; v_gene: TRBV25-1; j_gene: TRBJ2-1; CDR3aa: ASSDRLAQQF
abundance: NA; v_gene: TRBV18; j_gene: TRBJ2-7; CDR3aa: ASSLGTGVGEQY
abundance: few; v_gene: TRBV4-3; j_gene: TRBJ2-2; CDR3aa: ASSQDAAGGPVTGELF
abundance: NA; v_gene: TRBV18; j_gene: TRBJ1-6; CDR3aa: ASSPETGIHYNSPLH
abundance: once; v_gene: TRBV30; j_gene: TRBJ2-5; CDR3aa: AWSGSIRSGTQY
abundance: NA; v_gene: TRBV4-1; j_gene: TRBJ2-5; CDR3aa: ASSQLGLASINIETQY
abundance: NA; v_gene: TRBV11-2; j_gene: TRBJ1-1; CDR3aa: ASSRGQGNTEAF
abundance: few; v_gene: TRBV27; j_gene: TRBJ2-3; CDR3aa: ASSLRRSSTDTQY
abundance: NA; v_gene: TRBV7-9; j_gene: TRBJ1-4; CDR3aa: ASSLLTGYEKLF
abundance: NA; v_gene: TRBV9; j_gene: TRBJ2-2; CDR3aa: ASSAYGQGAFIGELF
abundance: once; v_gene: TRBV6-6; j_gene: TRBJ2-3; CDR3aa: ASSYAGTNTDTQY
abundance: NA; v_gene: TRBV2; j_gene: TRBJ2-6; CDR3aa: ASSEGLGAGANVLT
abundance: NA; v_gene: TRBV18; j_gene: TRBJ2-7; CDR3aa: ASSARWGGSFEQY
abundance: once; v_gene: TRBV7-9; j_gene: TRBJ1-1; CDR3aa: ASSLEGQGNTEAF
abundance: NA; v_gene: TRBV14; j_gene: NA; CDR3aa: ASSQDLGGWLEQY
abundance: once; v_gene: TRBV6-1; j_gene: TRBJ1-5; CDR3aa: ASRSTDSNQPQH
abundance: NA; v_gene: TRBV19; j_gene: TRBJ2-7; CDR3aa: ATQGNFLGEQY
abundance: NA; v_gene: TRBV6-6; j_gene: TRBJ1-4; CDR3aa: ASSYRGIELF